The 22 T cell receptor beta chains presented below share a single source sample, sequenced in a study of glioma-infiltrating T cells after dendritic cell vaccination. The data were produced by immunoSEQ multiplex PCR, yet TCRdb's version contains in-frame clones alone and is incomplete. This sample carries 85,000 to 95,000 clones, 80% to 90% of them seen once, and the ten largest clones take around 16%. Sequencing was performed on blood, taken before dendritic cell vaccination. Every receptor here comes from a human donor with glioblastoma.

The gene calls are TRBV5-4 and TRBJ1-3, with D maybe TRBD1 (6 bases). The CDR3 contains 15 residues. Trimming shortened V by 4 bases and J by 2 bases, and 13 bases separated the two germline ends. The V gene's germline CDR1 is SGHNT and CDR2 YYREEE (reference sequence). The CDR3 spells CASSVQGGAGNTIYF. DNA for the CDR3: TGTGCCAGCAGCGTACAGGGCGGCGCTGGAAACACCATATATTTT. Combining the CDR3 with reference TRBV5-4 and TRBJ1-3 gives the whole variable domain ETGVTQSPTHLIKTRGQQVTLRCSSQSGHNTVSWYQQALGQGPQFIFQYYREEENGRGNFPPRFSGLQFPNYSSELNVNALELDDSALYLCASSVQGGAGNTIYFGEGSWLTVV.

The chain links TRBV7-2 to TRBJ2-5, with 11 bases that match TRBD2. The length of the CDR3 is 15 residues. The V gene end was trimmed by 4 bases and the J gene end by 4 bases; junction bases not matched to a gene: 5. CDR1 SGHTA and CDR2 FQGNSA come from the germline V gene. In DNA form, the CDR3 reads TGTGCCAGCAGCTCCGTAGCGGGAGGGGGAGAGACCCAGTACTTC. Protein sequence: CASSSVAGGGETQYF.

This clone was counted a few times. The gene calls are TRBV19 and TRBJ2-3; 8 positions agree with TRBD1. Losses at the gene ends were 4 bases for V and 3 bases for J; bases not matched to a gene: 6. The CDR3 contains 15 residues. Germline-derived CDR1 and CDR2 are LNHDA and SQIVND (reference sequence). The CDR3: CASSTGTGLTDTQYF. CDR3 sequence (DNA): TGTGCCAGTAGTACCGGGACAGGTTTAACAGATACGCAGTATTTT. Supplemented by reference TRBV19 and TRBJ2-3, the full variable domain reads DGGITQSPKYLFRKEGQNVTLSCEQNLNHDAMYWYRQDPGQGLRLIYYSQIVNDFQKGDIAEGYSVSREKKESFPLTVTSAQKNPTAFYLCASSTGTGLTDTQYFGPGTRLTVL.

This chain links TRBV7-2 with TRBJ2-7, with 8 positions matching TRBD2. This CDR3 is built from 15 residues. CDR1 and CDR2 from the germline V gene are SGHTA and FQGNSA. V lost 3 bases and J lost 1; bases outside the gene matches: 5. CDR3 loop: CASSFAGGISYEQYF. CDR3 DNA sequence: TGTGCCAGCAGCTTCGCGGGAGGTATTTCCTACGAGCAGTACTTC. The full variable domain, with the rest looked up from reference TRBV7-2 and TRBJ2-7, is GAGVSQSPSNKVTEKGKDVELRCDPISGHTALYWYRQSLGQGLEFLIYFQGNSAPDKSGLPSDRFSAERTGGSVSTLTIQRTQQEDSAVYLCASSFAGGISYEQYFGPGTRLTVT.

The rearrangement joins TRBV15 to TRBJ1-2, with D unresolved. The germline V gene has CDR1 LNHNV and CDR2 YYDKDF (reference sequence). V shed 7 bases and J shed 4 bases, with 19 bases lying between them. The CDR3 has 15 residues. This CDR3 reads CATNPTPQSLYGYTF. The CDR3 DNA follows: TGTGCCACCAACCCGACACCACAGAGTCTCTATGGCTACACCTTC. The entire variable domain, with the rest obtained from reference TRBV15 and TRBJ1-2, is as follows: DAMVIQNPRYQVTQFGKPVTLSCSQTLNHNVMYWYQQKSSQAPKLLFHYYDKDFNNEADTPDNFQSRRPNTSFCFLDIRSPGLGDTAMYLCATNPTPQSLYGYTFGSGTRLTVV.

This clone was observed a single time. The chain recombines TRBV6-5 with TRBJ2-2; 8 bases fit TRBD1. This CDR3 has 16 residues. From germline, CDR1 is MNHEY and CDR2 SVGAGI. Losses at the gene ends were 0 bases for V and 7 bases for J; bases not matched to a gene: 7. CDR3: CASSYSKTGVNGELFF. CDR3 coding DNA: TGTGCCAGCAGTTACTCAAAGACAGGGGTGAACGGGGAGCTGTTTTTT.

This chain joins TRBV5-1 and TRBJ1-1; a possible D gene is TRBD1 (5 bases). With 5 bases removed from V and 1 base from J, the gap between germline ends came to 12 bases. Germline loops: CDR1 SGHRS, CDR2 YFSETQ. The CDR3 is made up of 14 amino acids. CDR3 loop: CASSRQSSNTEAFF. In DNA form, the CDR3 reads TGCGCCAGCAGTCGACAGTCATCGAACACTGAAGCTTTCTTT.

The rearrangement joins TRBV30 to TRBJ2-2; D not resolved. Trimming left V 1 base short and J 8 bases short, with 11 bases between. The CDR3 consists of 13 residues. Germline V gene sequence: CDR1 GTSNPN, CDR2 SVGIG (reference sequence). The CDR3 nucleotides read TGTGCCTGGAGTGCCGCGAGTACGGGGGAGCTGTTTTTT. Translation gives CAWSAASTGELFF.

V and J are TRBV6-6 and TRBJ1-5; TRBD1 might be the D (6 bases). Per the germline V gene, CDR1 is MNHNY and CDR2 is SVGAGI (reference sequence). The CDR3 consists of 16 residues. V was cut by 5 bases and J by 2 bases, with 16 bases left in between. The CDR3 DNA sequence: TGTGCCAGCAGTCGCCAGGGGACGGGCGGCAATCAGCCCCAGCATTTT. Its translation: CASSRQGTGGNQPQHF.

The rearrangement links TRBV7-9 to TRBJ1-5; D is unresolved. CDR3 length equals 14 residues. The germline V and J ends were trimmed by 5 bases and 0 bases, with 8 bases remaining between them. Germline V CDR1 and CDR2: SEHNR, FQNEAQ (reference sequence). CDR3 bases: TGTGCCAGCAGCGGTGGCGGTAGCAATCAGCCCCAGCATTTT. It encodes CASSGGGSNQPQHF.

The V gene is TRBV7-8, the J gene TRBJ1-3, with 8 positions matching TRBD1. This CDR3 comprises 17 residues. J lost 4 bases, V lost 1 base, and 9 bases had no gene match. Germline V gene lookup returns CDR1 SGHVS and CDR2 FQNEAQ. The CDR3 region is CASSLEGRTGKGNTIYF. Here the CDR3 DNA reads TGTGCCAGCAGCTTAGAGGGCCGGACAGGGAAAGGAAACACCATATATTTT.

The chain employs TRBV27 and TRBJ2-7; 11 bases map to TRBD1. This CDR3 is 18 amino acids long. Germline V gene lookup returns CDR1 MNHEY and CDR2 SMNVEV (reference sequence). Trimming removed 5 bases from V and 0 bases from J; junction bases left unmatched: 12. The CDR3 here is CASSGLRTGGAGSYEQYF. The CDR3 DNA is TGTGCCAGCAGTGGCCTTCGGACAGGGGGCGCGGGCTCCTACGAGCAGTACTTC.

The chain is built from TRBV6-5 and TRBJ2-2; possibly TRBD1 for D (8 bases). V lost 3 bases to trimming and J lost 6 bases, with 11 bases between them. Germline CDR1 reads MNHEY; CDR2 reads SVGAGI. The CDR3 is 14 residues long. This CDR3 is CASSYTGGAGELFF. CDR3 coding DNA: TGTGCCAGCAGTTATACAGGGGGGGCCGGGGAGCTGTTTTTT.

This clone was detected a few times. This sample also contains other DNA sequences that code for the same CDR3. The rearrangement joins TRBV6-5 to TRBJ2-2, with 7 bases lining up with TRBD2. V lost 7 bases to trimming and J lost 6 bases; unmatched junction nucleotides: 8. This CDR3 comprises 14 residues. Germline-derived CDR1 and CDR2 are MNHEY and SVGAGI. The CDR3 sequence is CASILRAGSGELFF. The CDR3 nucleotides are TGTGCCAGCATTCTAAGAGCGGGGTCCGGGGAGCTGTTTTTT.

The J gene is TRBJ2-2, the V gene TRBV7-9; no reliable D call. Trimming took off 5 bases at V and 0 bases at J, with 7 bases between the two ends. The CDR3 spans 14 residues. The germline V gene has CDR1 SEHNR and CDR2 FQNEAQ (reference sequence). The CDR3 reads CASSPLANTGELFF. The CDR3 nucleotides read TGTGCCAGCAGCCCGCTAGCGAACACCGGGGAGCTGTTTTTT. Full variable domain (remainder filled in from reference TRBV7-9 and TRBJ2-2): DTGVSQNPRHKITKRGQNVTFRCDPISEHNRLYWYRQTLGQGPEFLTYFQNEAQLEKSRLLSDRFSAERPKGSFSTLEIQRTEQGDSAMYLCASSPLANTGELFFGEGSRLTVL.

The V gene is TRBV9, the J gene TRBJ2-7, with 11 positions matching TRBD2. The CDR3 extends over 14 amino acids. Germline values: CDR1 SGDLS, CDR2 YYNGEE. J was trimmed by 2 bases and V by 5 bases; bases with no gene match: 3. CDR3 sequence: CASSSGRDPYEQYF. CDR3 coding DNA: TGTGCCAGCAGTAGCGGGAGGGACCCCTACGAGCAGTACTTC.

The V call is TRBV7-6, the J call TRBJ2-1; 9 positions agree with TRBD1. V dropped 3 bases and J dropped 4; count of bases not matched to a gene: 1. The CDR3 spans 14 residues. Germline lookup yields CDR1 SGHVS and CDR2 FNYEAQ. CDR3 amino acids: CASSLTGGYNEQFF. CDR3 DNA sequence: TGTGCCAGCAGCTTGACAGGGGGGTACAATGAGCAGTTCTTC.

The chain uses TRBV27 and TRBJ2-1; the match to TRBD2 covers 12 bases. Germline V gene lookup returns CDR1 MNHEY and CDR2 SMNVEV (reference sequence). The CDR3 consists of 15 residues. V gave up 5 bases and J gave up 6 bases; unmatched junction bases: 5. CDR3 amino acids: CASSVTSGSGNEQFF. CDR3 bases: TGTGCCAGCAGTGTGACTAGCGGGAGTGGCAATGAGCAGTTCTTC.

The chain couples TRBV5-4 to TRBJ2-7; 9 bases are shared with TRBD1. V gave up 0 bases and J gave up 5 bases; unmatched junction bases: 9. Germline V CDR1 and CDR2: SGHNT, YYREEE (reference sequence). The length of the CDR3 is 16 residues. The CDR3 bases are TGTGCCAGCAGCTTGGGTGGGACAGGGAGGATCCACGAGCAGTACTTC. Translation: CASSLGGTGRIHEQYF.

The chain uses TRBV6-1 and TRBJ2-3, with D possibly TRBD2 on 6 matching bases. Germline-derived CDR1 and CDR2 are MNHNS and SASEGT. The CDR3 runs to 16 residues. The V end lost 3 bases, the J end lost 1 base, and 14 bases lay between the germline ends. The CDR3 DNA sequence: TGTGCCAGCAGTGACTTGGCGGGGTCCGGCACAGATACGCAGTATTTT. The encoded protein is CASSDLAGSGTDTQYF.

The V and J genes are TRBV30 and TRBJ1-1, with a tentative D call TRBD1 (6 bases). V shed 2 bases and J shed 10 bases, with 17 bases lying between them. The CDR3 has 13 residues. From germline, CDR1 is GTSNPN and CDR2 SVGIG (reference sequence). CDR3 sequence (DNA): TGTGCCTGGAGTCCAGGACAGACTGGGGGAGCTTTCTTT. Translating it yields CAWSPGQTGGAFF.

This clone was seen only a few times. The gene calls are TRBV13 and TRBJ1-1; D unclear. Germline CDR1 and CDR2: PRHDT and FYEKMQ (reference sequence). CDR3 length: 11 amino acids. V was shortened by 7 bases and J by 0 bases, with 3 bases between the two germline ends. The CDR3 loop is CASIMNTEAFF. The CDR3 region has the DNA TGTGCCAGCATCATGAACACTGAAGCTTTCTTT.